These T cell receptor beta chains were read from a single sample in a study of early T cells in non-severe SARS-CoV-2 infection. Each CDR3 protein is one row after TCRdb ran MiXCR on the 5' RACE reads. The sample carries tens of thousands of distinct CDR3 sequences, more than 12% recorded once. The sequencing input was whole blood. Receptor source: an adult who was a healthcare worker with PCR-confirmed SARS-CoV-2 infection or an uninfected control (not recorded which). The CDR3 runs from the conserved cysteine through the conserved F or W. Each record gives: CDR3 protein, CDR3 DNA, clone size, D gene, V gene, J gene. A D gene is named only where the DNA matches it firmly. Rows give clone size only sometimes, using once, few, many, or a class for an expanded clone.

CASSVGGGSSYNEQFF	TGTGCCAGCAGCGTAGGAGGCGGGAGCTCCTACAATGAGCAGTTCTTC	.	TRBD2	TRBV9	TRBJ2-1
CVSSQEQGPIWNTEAFF	TGCGTCAGCAGCCAAGAACAGGGACCGATCTGGAACACTGAAGCTTTCTTT	.	.	TRBV4-1	TRBJ1-1
CASSVVTSDGYTF	TGTGCCAGCAGCGTAGTAACGTCTGATGGCTACACCTTC	.	.	TRBV9	TRBJ1-2
CASSLPGNTIYF	TGTGCCAGCAGCTTGCCGGGAAACACCATATATTTT	few	.	TRBV5-6	TRBJ1-3
CASSLDSGVTQYF	TGCGCCAGCAGCTTGGACTCTGGTGTGACCCAGTACTTC	.	.	TRBV5-1	TRBJ2-5
CASSLEPGSYEQYF	TGCGCCAGCAGCTTGGAACCAGGGAGCTACGAGCAGTACTTC	.	.	TRBV5-1	TRBJ2-7
CASSLRDRHYGYTF	TGTGCCAGCAGCCTGCGGGACAGACACTATGGCTACACCTTC	few	TRBD1	TRBV7-9	TRBJ1-2
CASRSSGLAGVYEQYF	TGTGCCAGTAGGTCCTCTGGACTAGCGGGAGTCTACGAGCAGTACTTC	many	TRBD2	TRBV19	TRBJ2-7
CASQDQMNTEAFF	TGTGCCAGTCAGGACCAAATGAACACTGAAGCTTTCTTT	few	.	TRBV27	TRBJ1-1
CASSGRTNEQFF	TGTGCCAGTAGCGGCCGGACCAATGAGCAGTTCTTC	few	.	TRBV19	TRBJ2-1
CSVKGGREQFF	TGCAGCGTTAAAGGGGGTCGTGAGCAGTTCTTC	many	.	TRBV29-1	TRBJ2-1
CASSFLGTGQGGEKLFF	TGTGCCAGCAGTTTTTTGGGTACCGGACAGGGGGGTGAAAAACTGTTTTTT	.	TRBD1	TRBV28	TRBJ1-4
CASSPGDRGSGSYEQYF	TGTGCCAGCAGCCCCGGCGACCGTGGAAGCGGTTCCTACGAGCAGTACTTC	few	.	TRBV6-2/TRBV6-3	TRBJ2-7
CASSLAHLTSGRPSYNEQFF	TGTGCCAGCAGCTTAGCTCACCTGACTAGCGGGCGTCCATCCTACAATGAGCAGTTCTTC	.	TRBD2	TRBV7-8	TRBJ2-1
CSARVSGRDEQFF	TGCAGTGCTAGGGTCAGCGGGAGAGATGAGCAGTTCTTC	.	TRBD2	TRBV20-1	TRBJ2-1
CASSFGRLANYGYTF	TGTGCCAGCAGTTTCGGACGGTTAGCTAACTATGGCTACACCTTC	few	.	TRBV28	TRBJ1-2
CASSLSGAGNTIYF	TGTGCCAGCAGTTTATCCGGGGCTGGAAACACCATATATTTT	.	.	TRBV12-3/TRBV12-4	TRBJ1-3
CASSFWQGTDTQYF	TGTGCCAGCAGCTTTTGGCAGGGCACAGATACGCAGTATTTT	many	.	TRBV7-9	TRBJ2-3
CSVWDRGHEKLFF	TGCAGCGTCTGGGACAGGGGGCATGAAAAACTGTTTTTT	few	TRBD1	TRBV29-1	TRBJ1-4
CASSADNTGELFF	TGTGCCAGCAGTGCTGATAACACCGGGGAGCTGTTTTTT	few	.	TRBV6-4	TRBJ2-2
CASSFIPGRLAGADEQYF	TGTGCCAGCAGTTTTATTCCGGGAAGACTAGCGGGAGCCGACGAGCAGTACTTC	few	TRBD2	TRBV12-3/TRBV12-4	TRBJ2-7
CASRNAGTGSF	TGTGCCAGCAGGAATGCCGGGACAGGGAGTTTC	few	TRBD1	TRBV6-2/TRBV6-3	TRBJ2-7
CASSQDLAGSYEQYF	TGCGCCAGCAGCCAAGATCTAGCGGGGTCCTACGAGCAGTACTTC	.	TRBD2	TRBV4-1	TRBJ2-7
CASSSQASGRLEEQYF	TGTGCCAGCAGTTCTCAAGCTAGCGGGAGGTTAGAGGAGCAGTACTTC	.	TRBD2	TRBV28	TRBJ2-7
CASSLVPREGNEQFF	TGCGCCAGCAGCTTGGTGCCGCGGGAGGGCAATGAGCAGTTCTTC	few	TRBD2	TRBV5-1	TRBJ2-1
CASRVGPRVYEQYF	TGTGCCAGCAGGGTCGGGCCTCGAGTTTACGAGCAGTACTTC	few	.	TRBV28	TRBJ2-7
CASSLTSGSYNEQFF	TGTGCCAGCAGCCTGACTAGCGGGTCCTACAATGAGCAGTTCTTC	many	TRBD2	TRBV5-6	TRBJ2-1
CASSAGQFWDGYTF	TGTGCCAGCAGTGCCGGACAGTTTTGGGACGGCTACACCTTC	.	.	TRBV12-3/TRBV12-4	TRBJ1-2
CASSQERAYEQYF	TGCGCCAGCAGCCAAGAGAGGGCCTACGAGCAGTACTTC	few	.	TRBV4-3	TRBJ2-7
CATSPGPRTLHF	TGTGCCACCAGCCCGGGCCCGAGGACCCTCCACTTT	.	.	TRBV15	TRBJ1-6
CSAMPPVSGSGEQFF	TGCAGTGCCATGCCACCGGTTAGCGGGAGCGGTGAGCAGTTCTTC	.	TRBD2	TRBV20-1	TRBJ2-1
CASSFWDSTNEKLFF	TGTGCCAGCAGTTTCTGGGATTCAACTAATGAAAAACTGTTTTTT	.	.	TRBV28	TRBJ1-4
CSASAPDTQYF	TGCAGTGCTAGCGCGCCAGATACGCAGTATTTT	.	.	TRBV20-1	TRBJ2-3
CATGIEQETQYF	TGCGCCACTGGCATCGAACAAGAGACCCAGTACTTC	few	.	TRBV5-1	TRBJ2-5
CSARDHRESREQYF	TGCAGTGCTAGAGATCACCGGGAGAGCCGCGAGCAGTACTTC	few	.	TRBV20-1	TRBJ2-7
CATSRVREHDEQYF	TGTGCCACCAGCAGAGTCCGGGAGCACGACGAGCAGTACTTC	.	.	TRBV15	TRBJ2-7
CASSLRHSRNEKLFF	TGTGCCAGCAGTCTCCGACACTCAAGAAATGAAAAACTGTTTTTT	few	.	TRBV27	TRBJ1-4
CASSPGRAGGPHEQFF	TGTGCCAGCAGTCCGGGAAGAGCGGGAGGGCCCCATGAGCAGTTCTTC	few	TRBD2	TRBV12-3/TRBV12-4	TRBJ2-1
CASSQGLSYEQYF	TGCGCCAGCAGCCAAGGTCTCAGCTACGAGCAGTACTTC	.	.	TRBV4-1	TRBJ2-7
CASSSRAGSYEQYF	TGCGCCAGCAGCTCAAGGGCGGGGTCCTACGAGCAGTACTTC	few	.	TRBV5-1	TRBJ2-7